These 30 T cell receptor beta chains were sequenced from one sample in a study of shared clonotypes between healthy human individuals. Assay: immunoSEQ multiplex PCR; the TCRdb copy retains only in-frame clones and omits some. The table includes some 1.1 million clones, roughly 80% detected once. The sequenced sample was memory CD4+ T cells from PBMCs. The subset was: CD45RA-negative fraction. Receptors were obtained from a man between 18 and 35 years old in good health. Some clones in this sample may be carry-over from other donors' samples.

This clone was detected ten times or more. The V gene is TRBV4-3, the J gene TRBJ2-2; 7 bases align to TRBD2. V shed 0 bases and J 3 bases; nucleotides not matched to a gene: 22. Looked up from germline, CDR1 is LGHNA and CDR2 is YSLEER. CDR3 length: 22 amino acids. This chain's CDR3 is CASSQEGGSVRRLLRDTGELFF. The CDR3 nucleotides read TGCGCCAGCAGCCAAGAGGGCGGGAGCGTTAGGAGGCTTCTTCGGGACACCGGGGAGCTGTTTTTT.

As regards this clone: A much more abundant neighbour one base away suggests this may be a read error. The CDR3 protein is CASSRAGTSGYEQYF. CDR3 DNA: TGTGCCAGCAGCCGGGCCGGGACTAGCGGCTACGAGCAGTACTTC. This chain links TRBV5-6 with TRBJ2-7; 11 bases match TRBD2. This CDR3 has 15 residues. Looked up from germline, CDR1 is SGHDT and CDR2 is YYEEEE. After removal of 4 bases from V and 3 bases from J, the junction contained 6 bases not matched to a gene.

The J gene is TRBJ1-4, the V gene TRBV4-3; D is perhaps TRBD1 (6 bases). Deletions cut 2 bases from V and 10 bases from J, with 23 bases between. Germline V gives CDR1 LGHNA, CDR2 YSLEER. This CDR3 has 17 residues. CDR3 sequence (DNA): TGCGCCAGCAGCCAAAGGGCCGGGGGGGGGCAAATTGGAAAACTGTTTTTT. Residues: CASSQRAGGGQIGKLFF.

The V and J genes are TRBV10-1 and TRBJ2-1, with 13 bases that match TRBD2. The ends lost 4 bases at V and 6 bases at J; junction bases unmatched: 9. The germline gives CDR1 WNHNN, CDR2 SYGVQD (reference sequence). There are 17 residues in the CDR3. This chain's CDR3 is CASSGLAGGHQRNEQFF. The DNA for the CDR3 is TGCGCCAGCAGTGGACTAGCGGGAGGTCATCAACGCAATGAGCAGTTCTTC.

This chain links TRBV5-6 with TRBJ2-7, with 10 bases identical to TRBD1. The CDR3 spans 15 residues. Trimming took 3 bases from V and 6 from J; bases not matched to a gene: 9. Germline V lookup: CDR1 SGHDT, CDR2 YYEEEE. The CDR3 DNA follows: TGTGCCAGCAGCTACCGGGACAGGGGATTTCGCGAGCAGTACTTC. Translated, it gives CASSYRDRGFREQYF.

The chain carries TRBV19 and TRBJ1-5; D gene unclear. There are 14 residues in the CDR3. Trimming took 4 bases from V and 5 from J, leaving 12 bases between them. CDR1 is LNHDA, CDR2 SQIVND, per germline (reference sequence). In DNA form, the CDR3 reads TGTGCCAGTAGTAAACCTCCGGGTGATCAGCCCCAGCATTTT. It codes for CASSKPPGDQPQHF.

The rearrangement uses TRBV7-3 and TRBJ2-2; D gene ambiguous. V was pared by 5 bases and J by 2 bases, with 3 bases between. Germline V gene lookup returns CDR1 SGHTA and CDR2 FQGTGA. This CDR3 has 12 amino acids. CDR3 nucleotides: TGTGCCAGCAGCGCTAACACCGGGGAGCTGTTTTTT. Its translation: CASSANTGELFF.

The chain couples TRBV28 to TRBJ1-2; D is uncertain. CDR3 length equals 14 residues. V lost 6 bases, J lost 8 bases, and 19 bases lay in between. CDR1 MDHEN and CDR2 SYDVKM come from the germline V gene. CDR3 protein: CASSPGPAFGGYTF. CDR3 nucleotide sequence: TGTGCCAGCAGCCCAGGCCCGGCGTTTGGGGGCTACACCTTC.

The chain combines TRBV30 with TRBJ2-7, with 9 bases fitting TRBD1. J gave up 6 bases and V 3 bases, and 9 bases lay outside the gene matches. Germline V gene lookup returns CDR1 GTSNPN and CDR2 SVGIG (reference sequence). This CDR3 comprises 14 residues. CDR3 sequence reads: CAWSVGQGISEQYF. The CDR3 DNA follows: TGTGCCTGGAGCGTGGGACAGGGAATTAGCGAGCAGTACTTC.

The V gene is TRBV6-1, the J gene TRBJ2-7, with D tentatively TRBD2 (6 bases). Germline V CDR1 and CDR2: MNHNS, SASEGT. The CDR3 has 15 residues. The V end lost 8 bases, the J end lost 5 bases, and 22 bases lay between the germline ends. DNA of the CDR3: TGTGCCAGCTTAGGGGACCGGAGGGTTGGTCACGAGCAGTACTTC. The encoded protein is CASLGDRRVGHEQYF.

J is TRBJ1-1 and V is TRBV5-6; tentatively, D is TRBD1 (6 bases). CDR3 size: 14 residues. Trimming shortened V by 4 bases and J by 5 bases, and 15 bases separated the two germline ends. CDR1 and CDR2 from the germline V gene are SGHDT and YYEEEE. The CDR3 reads CASSGQAGETEAFF. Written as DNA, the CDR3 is TGTGCCAGCAGCGGCCAGGCAGGGGAGACTGAAGCTTTCTTT.

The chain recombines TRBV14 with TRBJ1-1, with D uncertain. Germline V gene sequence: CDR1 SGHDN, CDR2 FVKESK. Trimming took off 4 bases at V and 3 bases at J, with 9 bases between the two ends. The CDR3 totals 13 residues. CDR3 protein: CASSRMLDTEAFF. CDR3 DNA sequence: TGTGCCAGCAGCCGTATGCTGGACACTGAAGCTTTCTTT.

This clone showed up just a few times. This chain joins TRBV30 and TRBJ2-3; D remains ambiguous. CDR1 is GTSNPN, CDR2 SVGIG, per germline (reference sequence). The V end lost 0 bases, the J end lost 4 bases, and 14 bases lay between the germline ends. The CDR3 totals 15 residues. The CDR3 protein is CAWSVQWGKPDTQYF. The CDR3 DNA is TGTGCCTGGAGTGTTCAATGGGGAAAGCCAGATACGCAGTATTTT.

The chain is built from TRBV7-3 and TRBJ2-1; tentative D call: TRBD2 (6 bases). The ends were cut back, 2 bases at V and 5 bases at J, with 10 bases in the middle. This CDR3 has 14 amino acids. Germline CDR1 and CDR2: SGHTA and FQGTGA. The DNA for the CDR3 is TGTGCCAGCAGCTTATCGCGGGGACACAATGAGCAGTTCTTC. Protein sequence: CASSLSRGHNEQFF.

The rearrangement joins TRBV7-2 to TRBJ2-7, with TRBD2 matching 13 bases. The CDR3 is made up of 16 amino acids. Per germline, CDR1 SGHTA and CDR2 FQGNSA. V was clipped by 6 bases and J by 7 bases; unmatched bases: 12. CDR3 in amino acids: CASSPTGTSGAREQYF. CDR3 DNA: TGTGCCAGCAGTCCTACCGGGACTAGCGGGGCGAGGGAGCAGTACTTC. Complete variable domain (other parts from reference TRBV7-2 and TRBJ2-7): GAGVSQSPSNKVTEKGKDVELRCDPISGHTALYWYRQSLGQGLEFLIYFQGNSAPDKSGLPSDRFSAERTGGSVSTLTIQRTQQEDSAVYLCASSPTGTSGAREQYFGPGTRLTVT.

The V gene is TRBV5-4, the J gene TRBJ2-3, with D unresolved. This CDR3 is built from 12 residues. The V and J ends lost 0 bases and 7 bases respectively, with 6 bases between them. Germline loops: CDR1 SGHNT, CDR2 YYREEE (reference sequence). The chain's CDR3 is CASSLDRYTQYF. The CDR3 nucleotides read TGTGCCAGCAGCTTGGATCGTTATACGCAGTATTTT.

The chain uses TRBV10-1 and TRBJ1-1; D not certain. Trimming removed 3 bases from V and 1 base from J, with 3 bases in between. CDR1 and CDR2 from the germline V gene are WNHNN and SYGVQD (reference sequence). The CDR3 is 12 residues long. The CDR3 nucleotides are TGCGCCAGCAGTGATCAGAACACTGAAGCTTTCTTT. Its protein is CASSDQNTEAFF.

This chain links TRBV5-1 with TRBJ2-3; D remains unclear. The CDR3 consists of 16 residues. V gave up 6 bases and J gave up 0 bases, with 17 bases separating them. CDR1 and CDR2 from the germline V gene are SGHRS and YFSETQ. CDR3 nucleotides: TGCGCCAGCACCAGTCTGACATTGTCTAGCACAGATACGCAGTATTTT. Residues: CASTSLTLSSTDTQYF.

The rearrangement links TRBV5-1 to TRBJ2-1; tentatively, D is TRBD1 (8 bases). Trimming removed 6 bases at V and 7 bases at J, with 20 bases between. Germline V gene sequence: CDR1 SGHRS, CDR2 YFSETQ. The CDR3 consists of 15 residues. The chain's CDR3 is CASTTTVQGGNEQFF. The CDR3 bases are TGCGCCAGCACCACAACCGTACAGGGGGGGAATGAGCAGTTCTTC.

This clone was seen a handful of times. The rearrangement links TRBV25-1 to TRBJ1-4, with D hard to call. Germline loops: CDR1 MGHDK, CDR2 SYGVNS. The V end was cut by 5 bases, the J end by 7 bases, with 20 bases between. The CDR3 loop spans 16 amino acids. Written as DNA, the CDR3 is TGTGCCAGCAGTACCACATTTCCCGGTCTTTGTGAAAAACTGTTTTTT. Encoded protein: CASSTTFPGLCEKLFF.

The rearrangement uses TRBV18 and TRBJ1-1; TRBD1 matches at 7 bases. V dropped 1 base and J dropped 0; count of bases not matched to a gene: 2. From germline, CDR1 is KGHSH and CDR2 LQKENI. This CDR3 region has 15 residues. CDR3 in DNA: TGTGCCAGCTCACCACTGACAGGGATGAACACTGAAGCTTTCTTT. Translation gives CASSPLTGMNTEAFF.

The DNA for the CDR3 is TGTGCCAGCAGCGGACCCCTACAGGGGGTGCTTTTCCCGAACACCGGGGAGCTGTTTTTT. Protein product: CASSGPLQGVLFPNTGELFF. V is TRBV9 and J is TRBJ2-2, with 8 nucleotides matching TRBD1. The length of the CDR3 is 20 residues. V lost 3 bases, J lost 0 bases, and 16 bases stayed unmatched. CDR1 and CDR2 (germline): SGDLS, YYNGEE.

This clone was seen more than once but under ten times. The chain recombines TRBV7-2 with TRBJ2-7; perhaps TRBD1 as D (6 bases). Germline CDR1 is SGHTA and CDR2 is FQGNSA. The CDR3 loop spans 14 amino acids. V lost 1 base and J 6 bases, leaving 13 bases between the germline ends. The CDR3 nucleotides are TGTGCCAGCAGCTTAGGGTTGGGGGCGATCGAGCAGTACTTC. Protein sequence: CASSLGLGAIEQYF.

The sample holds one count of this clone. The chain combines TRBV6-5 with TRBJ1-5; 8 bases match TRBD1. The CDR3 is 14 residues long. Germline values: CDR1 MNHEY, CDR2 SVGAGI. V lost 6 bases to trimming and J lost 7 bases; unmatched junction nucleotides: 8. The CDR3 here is CASRADRDRQPQHF. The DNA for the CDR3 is TGTGCCAGCAGAGCGGACAGGGACAGACAGCCCCAGCATTTT.

CDR3 nucleotide sequence: TGTGCCAGCAGCTCCGGGACAACCGACAATCAGCCCCAGCATTTT. It is translated as CASSSGTTDNQPQHF. V usage is TRBV7-9 and J usage is TRBJ1-5; possible D gene TRBD1, 6 bases. Germline CDR1 and CDR2: SEHNR and FQNEAQ (reference sequence). The V and J ends lost 4 bases and 3 bases respectively, with 13 bases between them. CDR3 length: 15 amino acids. Using reference TRBV7-9 and TRBJ1-5 for the parts outside the CDR3, the full variable domain is DTGVSQNPRHKITKRGQNVTFRCDPISEHNRLYWYRQTLGQGPEFLTYFQNEAQLEKSRLLSDRFSAERPKGSFSTLEIQRTEQGDSAMYLCASSSGTTDNQPQHFGDGTRLSIL.

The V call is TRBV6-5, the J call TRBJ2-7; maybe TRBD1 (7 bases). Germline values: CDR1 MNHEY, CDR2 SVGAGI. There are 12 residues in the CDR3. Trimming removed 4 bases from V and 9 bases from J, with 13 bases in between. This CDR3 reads CASSWSGGPQYF. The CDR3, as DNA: TGTGCCAGCAGTTGGTCAGGGGGGCCGCAGTACTTC.

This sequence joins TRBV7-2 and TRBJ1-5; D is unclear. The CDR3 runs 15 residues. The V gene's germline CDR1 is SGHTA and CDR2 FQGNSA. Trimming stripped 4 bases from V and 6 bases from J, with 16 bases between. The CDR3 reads CASSYRTETTQPQHF. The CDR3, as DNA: TGTGCCAGCAGCTACCGGACGGAGACGACTCAGCCCCAGCATTTT.

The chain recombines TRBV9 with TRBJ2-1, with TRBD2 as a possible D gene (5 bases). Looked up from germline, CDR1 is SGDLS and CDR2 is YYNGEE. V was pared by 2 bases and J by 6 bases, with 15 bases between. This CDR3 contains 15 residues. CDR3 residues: CASSVDPTGINEQFF. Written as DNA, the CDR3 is TGTGCCAGCAGCGTGGACCCAACGGGGATCAATGAGCAGTTCTTC.

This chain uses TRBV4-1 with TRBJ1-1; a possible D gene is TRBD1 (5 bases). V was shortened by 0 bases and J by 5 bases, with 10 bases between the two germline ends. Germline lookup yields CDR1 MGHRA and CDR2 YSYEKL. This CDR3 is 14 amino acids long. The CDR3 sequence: CASSQEERGTEAFF. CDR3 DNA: TGCGCCAGCAGCCAAGAAGAGCGGGGGACTGAAGCTTTCTTT.

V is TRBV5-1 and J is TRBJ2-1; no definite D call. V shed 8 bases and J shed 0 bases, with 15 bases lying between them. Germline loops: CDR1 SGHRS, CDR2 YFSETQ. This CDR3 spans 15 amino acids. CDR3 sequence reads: CASSISISSYNEQFF. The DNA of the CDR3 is TGCGCCAGTTCGATCAGTATCAGCTCCTACAATGAGCAGTTCTTC.